Below are 11 T cell receptor beta chains sequenced from a single sample in a study of CD8+ T cells in alopecia areata. RNA was isolated and reverse transcribed to cDNA, the sequencing template. The repertoire was sequenced with immunoSEQ multiplex PCR; TCRdb's copy has only in-frame clones and lacks some. Of about 30,000 clones listed, less than 65% are singletons. Sequencing used NKG2D-high CD8+ T cells sorted from blood. The receptor set was obtained from a human donor with alopecia areata.

The V call is TRBV29-1, the J call TRBJ2-5, with a tentative D call TRBD1 (6 bases). V lost 6 bases, J lost 1 base, and 9 bases lay in between. The CDR3 spans 12 residues. Germline V lookup: CDR1 SQVTM, CDR2 ANQGSEA. In DNA form, the CDR3 reads TGCAGCGTCCTGGACAGCCAAGAGACCCAGTACTTC. It codes for CSVLDSQETQYF.

This rearrangement joins TRBV7-9 to TRBJ2-7; TRBD2 might be the D (6 bases). This CDR3 has 15 residues. CDR1 and CDR2 (germline): SEHNR, FQNEAQ (reference sequence). V was shortened by 0 bases and J by 1 base, with 10 bases between the two germline ends. Here the CDR3 reads CASSLAAGLSYEQYF. In nucleotides, the CDR3 is TGTGCCAGCAGCTTAGCGGCGGGGTTATCCTACGAGCAGTACTTC.

The chain carries TRBV4-1 and TRBJ2-2; D gene ambiguous. Trimming left V 0 bases short and J 4 bases short, with 6 bases between. CDR3 length: 14 residues. Germline V CDR1 and CDR2: MGHRA, YSYEKL. The CDR3 coding sequence is TGCGCCAGCAGCCAAGAAAGTTCCACCGGGGAGCTGTTTTTT. Its protein is CASSQESSTGELFF.

The DNA for the CDR3 is TGTGCCAGCAGGACAGGGAGCACCGGGGAGCTGTTTTTT. Protein product: CASRTGSTGELFF. The genes are TRBV2 and TRBJ2-2, with 7 bases fitting TRBD1. V dropped 6 bases and J dropped 4; count of bases not matched to a gene: 2. Germline lookup yields CDR1 SNHLY and CDR2 FYNNEI. The CDR3 extends over 13 amino acids.

This chain joins TRBV4-1 and TRBJ2-5; 9 bases line up with TRBD1. CDR1 is MGHRA and CDR2 is YSYEKL in the germline V gene. The V segment lost 3 bases and the J segment 2 bases; nucleotides outside the gene matches: 4. This CDR3 spans 15 amino acids. The CDR3 loop is CASSQGTGLQETQYF. CDR3 nucleotides: TGCGCCAGCAGCCAGGGGACAGGGCTACAAGAGACCCAGTACTTC.

This clone was counted a few times. The chain recombines TRBV7-8 with TRBJ2-5; D unresolved. Trimming stripped 0 bases from V and 2 bases from J, with 7 bases between. There are 14 residues in the CDR3. CDR1 and CDR2 from the germline V gene are SGHVS and FQNEAQ. The CDR3 protein is CASSLAGGQETQYF. The CDR3 nucleotides are TGTGCCAGCAGCTTAGCTGGCGGTCAAGAGACCCAGTACTTC. Full variable domain (remainder filled in from reference TRBV7-8 and TRBJ2-5): GAGVSQSPRYKVAKRGQDVALRCDPISGHVSLFWYQQALGQGPEFLTYFQNEAQLDKSGLPSDRFFAERPEGSVSTLKIQRTQQEDSAVYLCASSLAGGQETQYFGPGTRLLVL.

As regards this clone: The sample contains more than one DNA sequence encoding this CDR3. This chain connects TRBV7-3 to TRBJ2-7, with 11 positions matching TRBD2. Germline assignment: CDR1 SGHTA and CDR2 FQGTGA. V lost 6 bases, J lost 1 base, and 2 bases stayed unmatched. The CDR3 totals 14 residues. DNA of the CDR3: TGTGCCAGCAGTCTAGCGGGGGGTTCCTACGAGCAGTACTTC. Its translation: CASSLAGGSYEQYF. The variable domain in full, completed from reference TRBV7-3 and TRBJ2-7, reads GAGVSQTPSNKVTEKGKYVELRCDPISGHTALYWYRQSLGQGPEFLIYFQGTGAADDSGLPNDRFFAVRPEGSVSTLKIQRTERGDSAVYLCASSLAGGSYEQYFGPGTRLTVT.

The V gene is TRBV4-2, the J gene TRBJ2-3; 11 bases line up with TRBD2. V lost 4 bases and J lost 2; bases outside the gene matches: 5. This CDR3 contains 16 residues. Germline V CDR1 and CDR2: LGHNA, YNFKEQ. The CDR3 sequence is CASSLGTSGTTDTQYF. In DNA form, the CDR3 reads TGTGCCAGCAGCCTGGGGACTAGCGGAACCACAGATACGCAGTATTTT.

The V and J genes are TRBV28 and TRBJ1-5; D is uncertain. CDR3 length equals 14 residues. In germline, CDR1 is MDHEN, CDR2 SYDVKM. V was shortened by 3 bases and J by 4 bases, with 10 bases between the two germline ends. The CDR3 spells CASSFSAENQPQHF. CDR3 in DNA: TGTGCCAGCAGTTTCTCGGCAGAGAATCAGCCCCAGCATTTT.

V usage is TRBV28 and J usage is TRBJ2-7; D remains ambiguous. V was cut by 3 bases and J by 1 base, with 22 bases left in between. Germline V gene lookup returns CDR1 MDHEN and CDR2 SYDVKM. The CDR3 has 18 residues. CDR3 sequence: CASSFTSSPSHRSYEQYF. CDR3 DNA sequence: TGTGCCAGCAGTTTCACATCGAGCCCAAGCCACCGATCCTACGAGCAGTACTTC. Combining the CDR3 with reference TRBV28 and TRBJ2-7 gives the whole variable domain DVKVTQSSRYLVKRTGEKVFLECVQDMDHENMFWYRQDPGLGLRLIYFSYDVKMKEKGDIPEGYSVSREKKERFSLILESASTNQTSMYLCASSFTSSPSHRSYEQYFGPGTRLTVT.

This sequence joins TRBV27 and TRBJ1-5, with a possible D match to TRBD1 (6 bases). V lost 5 bases and J lost 7, with 12 bases in between. CDR3 length: 13 amino acids. Germline V CDR1 and CDR2: MNHEY, SMNVEV (reference sequence). This CDR3 is CASSLGGGQPQHF. The CDR3 DNA reads TGTGCCAGCAGTCTAGGGGGGGGGCAGCCCCAGCATTTT.